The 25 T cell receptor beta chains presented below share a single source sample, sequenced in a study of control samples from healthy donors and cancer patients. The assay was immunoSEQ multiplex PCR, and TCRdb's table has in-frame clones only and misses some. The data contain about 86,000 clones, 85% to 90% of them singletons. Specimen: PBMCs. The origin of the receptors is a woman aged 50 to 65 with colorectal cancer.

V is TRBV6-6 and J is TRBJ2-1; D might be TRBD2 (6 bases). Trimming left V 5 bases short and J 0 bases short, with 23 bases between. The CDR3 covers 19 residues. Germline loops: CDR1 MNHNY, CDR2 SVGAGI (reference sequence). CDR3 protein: CASSPYPRSSASSYNEQFF. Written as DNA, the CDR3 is TGTGCCAGCAGTCCCTATCCCCGTTCTAGCGCCAGCTCCTACAATGAGCAGTTCTTC.

The CDR3 DNA reads as TGTGCCAGCAGATCGACAGGTAACAATCAGCCCCAGCATTTT. This translates into CASRSTGNNQPQHF. V gene TRBV6-1 combines with J gene TRBJ1-5, with D perhaps matching TRBD1 (6 bases). CDR1 is MNHNS, CDR2 SASEGT, per germline. The CDR3 has 14 amino acids. V was clipped by 6 bases and J by 3 bases, with 12 bases between them.

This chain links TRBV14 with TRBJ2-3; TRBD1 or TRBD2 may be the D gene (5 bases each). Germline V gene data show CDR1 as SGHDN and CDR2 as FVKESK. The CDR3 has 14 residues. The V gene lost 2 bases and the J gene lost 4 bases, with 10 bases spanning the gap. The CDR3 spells CASSQRGAADTQYF. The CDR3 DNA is TGTGCCAGCAGCCAACGAGGGGCCGCAGATACGCAGTATTTT.

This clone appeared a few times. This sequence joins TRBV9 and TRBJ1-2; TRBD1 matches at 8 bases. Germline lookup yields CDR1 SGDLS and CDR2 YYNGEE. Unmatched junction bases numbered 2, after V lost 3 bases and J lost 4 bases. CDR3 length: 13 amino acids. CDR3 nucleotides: TGTGCCAGCAGCGGGGACAGGCTCTATGGCTACACCTTC. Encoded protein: CASSGDRLYGYTF. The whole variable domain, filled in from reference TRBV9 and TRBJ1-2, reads DSGVTQTPKHLITATGQRVTLRCSPRSGDLSVYWYQQSLDQGLQFLIQYYNGEERAKGNILERFSAQQFPDLHSELNLSSLELGDSALYFCASSGDRLYGYTFGSGTRLTVV.

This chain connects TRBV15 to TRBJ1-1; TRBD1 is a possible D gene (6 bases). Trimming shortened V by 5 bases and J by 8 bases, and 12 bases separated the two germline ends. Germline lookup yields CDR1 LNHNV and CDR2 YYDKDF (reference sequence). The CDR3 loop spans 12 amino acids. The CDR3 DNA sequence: TGTGCCACCAGCCACCGCACAGGGGAAGCTTTCTTT. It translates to CATSHRTGEAFF.

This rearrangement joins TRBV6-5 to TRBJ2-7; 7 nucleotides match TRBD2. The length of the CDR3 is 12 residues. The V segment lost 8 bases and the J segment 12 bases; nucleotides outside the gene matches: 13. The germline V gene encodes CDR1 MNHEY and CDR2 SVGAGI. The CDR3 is CASGLVDEGLYV. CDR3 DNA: TGTGCCAGCGGACTAGTGGACGAAGGCCTGTACGTC.

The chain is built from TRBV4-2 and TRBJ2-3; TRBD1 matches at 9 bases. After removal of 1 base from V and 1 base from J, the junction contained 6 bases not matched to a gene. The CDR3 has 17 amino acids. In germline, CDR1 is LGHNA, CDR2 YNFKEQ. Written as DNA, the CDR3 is TGTGCCAGCAGCCAAGCGACAGGGGGGGCCGGCACAGATACGCAGTATTTT. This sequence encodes CASSQATGGAGTDTQYF.

CDR3 sequence reads: CASSQVLGRGRSTDTQYF. DNA for the CDR3: TGTGCCAGCAGCCAAGTCCTGGGGCGCGGGCGGTCCACAGATACGCAGTATTTT. The rearrangement joins TRBV14 to TRBJ2-3; D is tentatively TRBD1 or TRBD2 (5 bases each). Trimming cost V 1 base and J 2 bases, with 19 bases left between them. CDR3 length: 18 amino acids. The germline V gene has CDR1 SGHDN and CDR2 FVKESK.

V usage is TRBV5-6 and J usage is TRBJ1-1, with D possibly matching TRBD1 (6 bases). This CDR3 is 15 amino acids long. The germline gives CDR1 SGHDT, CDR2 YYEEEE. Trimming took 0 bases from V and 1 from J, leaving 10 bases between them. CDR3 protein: CASSLVGTPNTEAFF. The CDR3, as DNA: TGTGCCAGCAGCTTGGTGGGGACACCGAACACTGAAGCTTTCTTT.

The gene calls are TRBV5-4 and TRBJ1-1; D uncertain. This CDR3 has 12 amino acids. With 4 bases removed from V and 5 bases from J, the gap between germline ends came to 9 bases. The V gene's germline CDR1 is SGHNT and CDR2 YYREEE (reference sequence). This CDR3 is CASSVDGTEAFF. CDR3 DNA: TGTGCCAGCAGCGTGGACGGTACTGAAGCTTTCTTT.

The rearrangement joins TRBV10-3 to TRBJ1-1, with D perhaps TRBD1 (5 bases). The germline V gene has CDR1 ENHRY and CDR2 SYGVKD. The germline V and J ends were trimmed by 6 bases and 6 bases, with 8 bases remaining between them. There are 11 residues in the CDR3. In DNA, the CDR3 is TGTGCCATCAGGGGGGAATCTGAAGCTTTCTTT. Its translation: CAIRGESEAFF.

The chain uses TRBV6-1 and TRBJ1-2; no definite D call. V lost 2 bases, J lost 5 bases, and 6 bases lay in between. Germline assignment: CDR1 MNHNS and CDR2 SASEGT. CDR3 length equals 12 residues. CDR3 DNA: TGTGCCAGCAGTGAACGAGGGTATGGCTACACCTTC. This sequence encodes CASSERGYGYTF.

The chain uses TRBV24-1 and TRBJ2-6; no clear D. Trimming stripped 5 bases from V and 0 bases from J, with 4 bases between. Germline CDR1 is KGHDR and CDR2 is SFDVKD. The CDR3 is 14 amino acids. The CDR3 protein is CATSGTSGANVLTF. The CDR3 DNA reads TGTGCCACCAGTGGGACCTCTGGGGCCAACGTCCTGACTTTC.

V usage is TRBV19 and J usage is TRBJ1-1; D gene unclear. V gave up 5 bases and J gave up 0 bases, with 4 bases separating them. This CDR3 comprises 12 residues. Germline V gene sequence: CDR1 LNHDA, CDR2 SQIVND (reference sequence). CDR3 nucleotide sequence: TGTGCCAGTAGTCCAATGAACACTGAAGCTTTCTTT. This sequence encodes CASSPMNTEAFF.

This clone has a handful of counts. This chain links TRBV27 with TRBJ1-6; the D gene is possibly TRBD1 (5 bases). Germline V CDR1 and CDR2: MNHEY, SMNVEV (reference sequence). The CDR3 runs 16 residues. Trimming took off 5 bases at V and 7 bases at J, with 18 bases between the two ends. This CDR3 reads CASSDRPGVGNSPLHF. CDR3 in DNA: TGTGCCAGCAGTGATCGGCCGGGGGTGGGGAATTCACCCCTCCACTTT.

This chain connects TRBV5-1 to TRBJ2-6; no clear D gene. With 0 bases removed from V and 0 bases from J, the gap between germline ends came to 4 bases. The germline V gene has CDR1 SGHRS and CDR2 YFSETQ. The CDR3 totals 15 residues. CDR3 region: CASSLDDSGANVLTF. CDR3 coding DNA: TGCGCCAGCAGCTTGGATGACTCTGGGGCCAACGTCCTGACTTTC.

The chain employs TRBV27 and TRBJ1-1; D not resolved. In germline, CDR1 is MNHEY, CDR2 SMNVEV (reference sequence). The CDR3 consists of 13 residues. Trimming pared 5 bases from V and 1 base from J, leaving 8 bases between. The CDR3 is CASSHNKNTEAFF. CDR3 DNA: TGTGCCAGCAGTCACAACAAGAACACTGAAGCTTTCTTT.

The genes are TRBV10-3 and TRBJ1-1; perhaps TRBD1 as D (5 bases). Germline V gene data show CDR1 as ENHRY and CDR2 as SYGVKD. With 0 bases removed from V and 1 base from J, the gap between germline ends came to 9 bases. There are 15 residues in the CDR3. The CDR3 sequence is CAISESWGPNTEAFF. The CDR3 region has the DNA TGTGCCATCAGTGAGTCGTGGGGACCGAACACTGAAGCTTTCTTT.

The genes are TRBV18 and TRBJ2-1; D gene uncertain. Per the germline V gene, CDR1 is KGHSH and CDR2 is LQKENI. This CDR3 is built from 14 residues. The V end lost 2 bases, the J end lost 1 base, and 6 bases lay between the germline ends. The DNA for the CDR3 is TGTGCCAGCTCACCATCAGGTTCCTACAATGAGCAGTTCTTC. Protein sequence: CASSPSGSYNEQFF.

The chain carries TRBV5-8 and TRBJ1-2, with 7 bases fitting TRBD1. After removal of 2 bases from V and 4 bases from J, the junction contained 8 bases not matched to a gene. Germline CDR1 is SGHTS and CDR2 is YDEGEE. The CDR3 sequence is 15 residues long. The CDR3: CASSLRQGLSYGYTF. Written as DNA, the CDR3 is TGTGCCAGCAGCTTAAGACAGGGTCTCTCCTATGGCTACACCTTC.

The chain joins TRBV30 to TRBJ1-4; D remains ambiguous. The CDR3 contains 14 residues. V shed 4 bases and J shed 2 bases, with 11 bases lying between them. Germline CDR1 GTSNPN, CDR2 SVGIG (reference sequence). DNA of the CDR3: TGTGCCTGGACCTCGGGGTTTACTAATGAAAAACTGTTTTTT. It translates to CAWTSGFTNEKLFF.

CDR3 coding DNA: TGTGCCAGCAGCTCCGGACCCGAGGACACTGAAGCTTTCTTT. As protein: CASSSGPEDTEAFF. The chain links TRBV5-6 to TRBJ1-1; D gene unclear. The CDR3 extends over 14 amino acids. Germline V gene sequence: CDR1 SGHDT, CDR2 YYEEEE. The ends were cut back, 3 bases at V and 3 bases at J, with 12 bases in the middle.

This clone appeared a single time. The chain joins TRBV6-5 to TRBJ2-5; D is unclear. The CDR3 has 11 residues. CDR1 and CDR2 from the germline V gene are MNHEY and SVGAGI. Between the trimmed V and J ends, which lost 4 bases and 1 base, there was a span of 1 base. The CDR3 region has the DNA TGTGCCAGCAGTTCCCAAGAGACCCAGTACTTC. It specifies CASSSQETQYF.

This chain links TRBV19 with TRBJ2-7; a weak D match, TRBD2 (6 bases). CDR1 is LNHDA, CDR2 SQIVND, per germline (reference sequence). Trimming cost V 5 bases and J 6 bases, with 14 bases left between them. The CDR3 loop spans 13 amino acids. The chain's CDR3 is CASSSKRGSEQYV. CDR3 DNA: TGTGCCAGTAGTTCCAAACGGGGGTCCGAGCAGTACGTC.

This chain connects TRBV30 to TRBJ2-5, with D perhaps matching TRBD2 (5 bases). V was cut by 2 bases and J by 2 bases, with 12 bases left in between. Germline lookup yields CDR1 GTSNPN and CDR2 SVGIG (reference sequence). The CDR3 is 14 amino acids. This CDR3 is CAWSRGVGQETQYF. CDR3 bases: TGTGCCTGGAGTCGGGGAGTCGGACAAGAGACCCAGTACTTC.